The clone carrying this T cell receptor beta chain was recorded only once. Its antigen is currently unknown. Doses given second, at about 4 or about 12 weeks, were pooled. Repertoires were generated with immunoSEQ multiplex PCR, while TCRdb's copy carries only in-frame clones and drops some. The table has approximately 150,000 clones, about 94% seen once. Trimming removed 3 bases at V and 4 bases at J, with 9 bases between. Germline assignment: CDR1 LNHDA and CDR2 SQIVND (reference sequence). The CDR3 extends over 13 amino acids. These data are taken from a study of T cell responses to AZD1222 COVID-19 vaccine. Overall study results and limits: Rises in breadth and depth of Spike-specific TCRs came after two AZD1222 doses. Without day 14 samples, only post-peak T cell repertoires were studied. Vaccine-associated CD4 TCRs spanned spike, dominant at 160-218 and 743-854.

The TCR was taken from an adult who received the AZD1222 COVID-19 vaccine. The source material was peripheral blood, sampled 28 days after the second AZD1222 dose. The chain carries TRBV19 and TRBJ1-2; TRBD1 might be the D (5 bases). CDR3: CASSMWGSYGYTF. DNA of the CDR3: TGTGCCAGTAGTATGTGGGGGAGCTATGGCTACACCTTC.